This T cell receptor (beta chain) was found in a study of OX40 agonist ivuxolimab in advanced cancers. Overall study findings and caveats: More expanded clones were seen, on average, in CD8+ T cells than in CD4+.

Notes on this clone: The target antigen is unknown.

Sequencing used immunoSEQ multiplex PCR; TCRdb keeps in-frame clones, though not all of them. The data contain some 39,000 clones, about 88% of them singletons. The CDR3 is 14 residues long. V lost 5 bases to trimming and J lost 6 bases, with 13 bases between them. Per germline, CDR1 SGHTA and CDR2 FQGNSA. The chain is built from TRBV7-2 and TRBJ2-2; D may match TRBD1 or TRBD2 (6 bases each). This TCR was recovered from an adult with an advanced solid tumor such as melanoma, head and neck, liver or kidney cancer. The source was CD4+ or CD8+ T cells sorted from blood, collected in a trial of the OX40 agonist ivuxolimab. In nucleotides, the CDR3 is TGTGCCAGCAGCCTGGGGGGCACTCCCGGGGAGCTGTTTTTT. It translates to CASSLGGTPGELFF. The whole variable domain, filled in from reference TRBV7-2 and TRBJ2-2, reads GAGVSQSPSNKVTEKGKDVELRCDPISGHTALYWYRQSLGQGLEFLIYFQGNSAPDKSGLPSDRFSAERTGGSVSTLTIQRTQQEDSAVYLCASSLGGTPGELFFGEGSRLTVL.